This T cell receptor (beta chain) is from a study of blood T cell repertoires in COVID-19. About the study: The study drew acute and convalescent COVID-19 samples from the United States, Italy and Spain. From T cells, B-cell-depleted T cells, or PBMCs came the material, which was cDNA or gDNA.

In the source study's methods: Estimation of nucleated cell counts was performed using reference gene primer amplification. Some clones are missing from TCRdb's copy, which holds only in-frame ones; the method was immunoSEQ multiplex PCR. The DNA was the basis for D and trimming; V, J and clone size are from that table. The sample consists of 170,000 or so clones, over 80% of them appearing once. The CDR3 spans 15 residues. The chain employs TRBV21-1 and TRBJ1-3; the tabulated D call, TRBD1, remains unverified against the DNA. TRBV21-1 represents a pseudogene. Sequenced input: peripheral blood. This TCR was sampled from a woman aged 55-70 years with acute or convalescent COVID-19. The CDR3 is CASSNRTVLVNTIYF. CDR3 sequence (DNA): TGTGCCAGCAGCAACAGGACAGTCCTTGTCAACACCATATATTTT.